A single sample gave rise to the 30 T cell receptor beta chains below, sequenced in a study of memory CD4+ T cells and cytomegalovirus serostatus. The data were produced by immunoSEQ multiplex PCR, yet TCRdb's version contains in-frame clones alone and is incomplete. The profile shows around 60,000 clones, more than 65% of them singletons. Single viable CD3+CD4+CD8-CD45RO+ cells were sorted as the memory CD4+ T cells. Sequencing was performed on memory CD4+ T cells from blood. All receptors derive from an adult in good health and CMV-seronegative. Some clones in this sample may be carry-over from other donors' samples.

The rearrangement links TRBV21-1 to TRBJ2-1; the table's D call, TRBD2, was not checked against the DNA. TRBV21-1 has pseudogene status. The CDR3 length is 13 residues. CDR3 region: CARGKEAYNEQFF. Here the CDR3 DNA reads TGTGCTCGGGGGAAGGAGGCTTACAATGAGCAGTTCTTC.

The V call is TRBV29-1, the J call TRBJ2-1; 10 positions agree with TRBD2. This CDR3 has 14 residues. Germline V lookup: CDR1 SQVTM, CDR2 ANQGSEA. V lost 2 bases to trimming and J lost 9 bases; unmatched junction nucleotides: 7. CDR3 residues: CSVEPQREGSEQFF. The CDR3 DNA reads TGCAGCGTTGAACCCCAGCGGGAGGGCAGTGAGCAGTTCTTC.

This chain joins TRBV30 and TRBJ2-5, with TRBD2 matching over 9 bases. Per germline, CDR1 GTSNPN and CDR2 SVGIG (reference sequence). Germline trimming cut 2 bases from V and 5 bases from J; bases unmatched to any gene: 3. The CDR3 covers 13 residues. CDR3 sequence (DNA): TGTGCCTGGAGTTTAGCGGGAGCTGAGACCCAGTACTTC. This translates into CAWSLAGAETQYF. Drawing the rest from reference TRBV30 and TRBJ2-5, the complete variable domain is SQTIHQWPATLVQPVGSPLSLECTVEGTSNPNLYWYRQAAGRGLQLLFYSVGIGQISSEVPQNLSASRPQDRQFILSSKKLLLSDSGFYLCAWSLAGAETQYFGPGTRLLVL.

The chain couples TRBV19 to TRBJ1-5, with D possibly matching TRBD1 (6 bases). The V gene lost 7 bases and the J gene lost 2 bases, with 12 bases spanning the gap. CDR3 length: 14 amino acids. Germline lookup yields CDR1 LNHDA and CDR2 SQIVND (reference sequence). The DNA for the CDR3 is TGTGCCAGTAACAAACAGGGCGGCAATCAGCCCCAGCATTTT. Translated, it gives CASNKQGGNQPQHF.

This rearrangement joins TRBV6-6 to TRBJ2-7, with TRBD2 identical over 8 bases. Germline V gene data show CDR1 as MNHNY and CDR2 as SVGAGI (reference sequence). The junction had 9 bases not matched to a gene; V was cut back by 4 bases and J by 4 bases. The CDR3 contains 15 residues. CDR3 coding DNA: TGTGCCAGCAGTTCCGGGACTAGTATGTGGTACGAGCAGTACTTC. Protein: CASSSGTSMWYEQYF.

The chain recombines TRBV19 with TRBJ2-3; 9 bases align to TRBD1. This CDR3 spans 17 amino acids. The germline gives CDR1 LNHDA, CDR2 SQIVND (reference sequence). J gave up 1 base and V 1 base, and 6 bases lay outside the gene matches. The CDR3 spells CASSIAADRGGTDTQYF. CDR3 DNA sequence: TGTGCCAGTAGTATAGCCGCCGACAGGGGGGGCACAGATACGCAGTATTTT.

The rearrangement links TRBV28 to TRBJ1-1, with TRBD1 as a possible D gene (5 bases). This CDR3 spans 15 amino acids. Trimming shortened V by 2 bases and J by 2 bases, and 12 bases separated the two germline ends. Per germline, CDR1 MDHEN and CDR2 SYDVKM. The CDR3 nucleotides are TGTGCCAGCAGTTTAGCCACAGGACCCAACACTGAAGCTTTCTTT. It codes for CASSLATGPNTEAFF.

The chain joins TRBV9 to TRBJ2-7, with D uncertain. The CDR3 sequence is 13 residues long. V was shortened by 3 bases and J by 7 bases, with 14 bases between the two germline ends. Germline V CDR1 and CDR2: SGDLS, YYNGEE. The CDR3 reads CASSAANGKEQYF. CDR3 coding DNA: TGTGCCAGCAGCGCCGCGAATGGTAAAGAGCAGTACTTC.

The chain uses TRBV6-1 and TRBJ2-1; D is unclear. V gave up 0 bases and J gave up 0 bases, with 12 bases separating them. The CDR3 consists of 17 residues. CDR1 is MNHNS and CDR2 is SASEGT in the germline V gene. CDR3 sequence: CASSEARRTFSYNEQFF. The CDR3 coding sequence is TGTGCCAGCAGTGAAGCGCGAAGGACCTTCTCCTACAATGAGCAGTTCTTC.

This clone was seen a handful of times. The chain is built from TRBV7-9 and TRBJ1-4; possibly TRBD1 for D (5 bases). Germline values: CDR1 SEHNR, CDR2 FQNEAQ (reference sequence). Trimming removed 5 bases from V and 4 bases from J, with 11 bases in between. This CDR3 comprises 14 residues. The CDR3, as DNA: TGTGCCAGCAGCGCAGGGACGGTTAATGAAAAACTGTTTTTT. Amino acid sequence: CASSAGTVNEKLFF.

The chain is built from TRBV7-2 and TRBJ1-3, with D uncertain. Germline V gives CDR1 SGHTA, CDR2 FQGNSA. This CDR3 is 14 amino acids long. Trimming took off 0 bases at V and 4 bases at J, with 7 bases between the two ends. The CDR3 DNA reads as TGTGCCAGCAGCTTAGCAGGTCTGGGAAACACCATATATTTT. The encoded protein is CASSLAGLGNTIYF.

The V call is TRBV9, the J call TRBJ2-7; 13 bases are shared with TRBD2. V was pared by 4 bases and J by 0 bases, with 10 bases of the junction left unmatched. CDR1 is SGDLS and CDR2 is YYNGEE in the germline V gene. This CDR3 is built from 18 residues. The CDR3, as DNA: TGTGCCAGCAGCTTCCCAGGGACTAGCGGGAAAATCTCCTACGAGCAGTACTTC. It encodes CASSFPGTSGKISYEQYF.

V and J are TRBV7-3 and TRBJ2-3; perhaps TRBD2 as D (7 bases). The CDR3 runs to 17 residues. Trimming took off 1 base at V and 3 bases at J, with 17 bases between the two ends. Germline CDR1 SGHTA, CDR2 FQGTGA. Here the CDR3 DNA reads TGTGCCAGCAGCTTAAGGGGGGGCGGGAGCTTGACAGATACGCAGTATTTT. Its translation is CASSLRGGGSLTDTQYF.

The chain carries TRBV30 and TRBJ1-6; TRBD1 might be the D (6 bases). Germline V gives CDR1 GTSNPN, CDR2 SVGIG (reference sequence). The CDR3 has 16 residues. Trimming took off 3 bases at V and 10 bases at J, with 22 bases between the two ends. The CDR3 protein is CAWSASYRVTGSPLHF. The DNA of the CDR3 is TGTGCCTGGAGCGCCTCCTACAGGGTGACAGGATCACCCCTCCACTTT.

V is TRBV12-5 and J is TRBJ1-2; TRBD1 is a possible D gene (6 bases). Germline V CDR1 and CDR2: LGHNT, FRNRAP. The CDR3 sequence is 12 residues long. The germline V and J ends were trimmed by 9 bases and 8 bases, with 16 bases remaining between them. CDR3 loop: CASLGGREGYTF. CDR3 DNA sequence: TGTGCTAGCTTAGGGGGAAGGGAAGGCTACACCTTC.

This clone was seen once. The V and J genes are TRBV18 and TRBJ1-1, with D perhaps TRBD1 (5 bases). The ends were cut back, 2 bases at V and 12 bases at J, with 13 bases in the middle. The germline gives CDR1 KGHSH, CDR2 LQKENI. This CDR3 has 12 residues. The CDR3 nucleotides are TGTGCCAGCTCACCAGGGGGTCCTGAGTCTTTCTTT. This gives the protein CASSPGGPESFF. Filled out from reference TRBV18 and TRBJ1-1, the complete variable domain reads NAGVMQNPRHLVRRRGQEARLRCSPMKGHSHVYWYRQLPEEGLKFMVYLQKENIIDESGMPKERFSAEFPKEGPSILRIQQVVRGDSAAYFCASSPGGPESFFGQGTRLTVV.

This sequence joins TRBV7-9 and TRBJ2-7; 8 bases fit TRBD2. There are 13 residues in the CDR3. The ends lost 8 bases at V and 6 bases at J; junction bases unmatched: 9. Germline V gives CDR1 SEHNR, CDR2 FQNEAQ (reference sequence). The CDR3 DNA reads as TGTGCCAGCCGTAGCGGGACTGGGGGCGAGCAGTACTTC. Its translation: CASRSGTGGEQYF.

The gene calls are TRBV28 and TRBJ1-2; D gene unclear. Trimming cost V 6 bases and J 5 bases, with 19 bases left between them. Germline V gene sequence: CDR1 MDHEN, CDR2 SYDVKM. This CDR3 comprises 15 residues. In nucleotides, the CDR3 is TGTGCCAGCAGCCCCTTGGTGGGTTTACAGTATGGCTACACCTTC. This encodes CASSPLVGLQYGYTF.

V gene TRBV7-9 combines with J gene TRBJ2-3, with 8 bases identical to TRBD1. The CDR3 consists of 15 residues. Germline V CDR1 and CDR2: SEHNR, FQNEAQ (reference sequence). The junction had 7 bases not matched to a gene; V was cut back by 3 bases and J by 5 bases. CDR3 nucleotides: TGTGCCAGCAGCTTTGGGACAGGTAGTGGAGATACGCAGTATTTT. It specifies CASSFGTGSGDTQYF.

This clone was seen only once. The genes are TRBV6-6 and TRBJ2-2; D is undetermined. The CDR3 contains 13 residues. Germline CDR1 and CDR2: MNHNY and SVGAGI (reference sequence). Deletions cut 7 bases from V and 7 bases from J, with 13 bases between. CDR3 loop: CASIEPKGGELFF. CDR3 bases: TGTGCCAGCATAGAACCAAAAGGCGGGGAGCTGTTTTTT.

The CDR3, as DNA: TGTGCCAGCAGCTTGTCCGCGGGCGGGGAGGGCTATGGCTACACCTTC. Protein: CASSLSAGGEGYGYTF. This chain joins TRBV5-4 and TRBJ1-2; D unresolved. The CDR3 extends over 16 amino acids. Germline V gene lookup returns CDR1 SGHNT and CDR2 YYREEE (reference sequence). Trimming took 1 base from V and 4 from J, leaving 17 bases between them.

In DNA form, the CDR3 reads TGTGCCAGCCGGGACAGATCCAATCAGCCCCAGCATTTT. Translating it yields CASRDRSNQPQHF. V and J are TRBV6-1 and TRBJ1-5; 7 nucleotides match TRBD1. V gave up 8 bases and J gave up 3 bases; unmatched junction bases: 4. The CDR3 is 13 amino acids. Looked up from germline, CDR1 is MNHNS and CDR2 is SASEGT.

This clone occurred a few times. The chain carries TRBV27 and TRBJ1-6; 10 positions agree with TRBD1. Per germline, CDR1 MNHEY and CDR2 SMNVEV (reference sequence). J lost 9 bases, V lost 3 bases, and 2 bases had no gene match. CDR3 length: 14 residues. CDR3 sequence reads: CASSLGQGSSPLHF. CDR3 coding DNA: TGTGCCAGCAGTTTGGGACAGGGGAGTTCACCCCTCCACTTT.

The V call is TRBV20-1, the J call TRBJ2-7; the D call may be TRBD1 or TRBD2 (5 bases each). The germline V gene has CDR1 DFQATT and CDR2 SNEGSKA (reference sequence). The CDR3 covers 11 residues. Between the trimmed V and J ends, which lost 6 bases and 6 bases, there was a span of 12 bases. The CDR3 DNA follows: TGCAGTGCCTGGGGGAGCCTCGAGCAGTACTTC. Its protein product is CSAWGSLEQYF.

This clone occurred a few times. The chain joins TRBV27 to TRBJ1-4; 7 bases line up with TRBD1. The CDR3 runs to 13 residues. The trim removed 5 bases at V and 10 bases at J, leaving 7 bases unmatched. Germline-derived CDR1 and CDR2 are MNHEY and SMNVEV (reference sequence). CDR3 DNA sequence: TGTGCCAGCAGTGAACAGGGGAGGGGAAAACTGTTTTTT. It specifies CASSEQGRGKLFF.

The chain combines TRBV6-5 with TRBJ2-7; a possible D gene is TRBD2 (6 bases). Germline assignment: CDR1 MNHEY and CDR2 SVGAGI. The CDR3 consists of 14 residues. The V gene lost 2 bases and the J gene lost 2 bases, with 10 bases spanning the gap. CDR3 amino acids: CASSYNWGAYEQYF. CDR3 DNA: TGTGCCAGCAGTTACAATTGGGGGGCCTACGAGCAGTACTTC.

The chain carries TRBV28 and TRBJ2-1, with 7 bases that match TRBD2. The CDR3 spans 15 residues. Germline lookup yields CDR1 MDHEN and CDR2 SYDVKM. V was pared by 11 bases and J by 3 bases, with 13 bases of the junction left unmatched. This CDR3 is CASRGAGWGYNEQFF. The DNA of the CDR3 is TGTGCCTCTAGGGGAGCGGGATGGGGCTACAATGAGCAGTTCTTC.

The CDR3 DNA reads as TGTGCCAGCACCGGACAGGGAAGGCTTAACACTGAAGCTTTCTTT. It specifies CASTGQGRLNTEAFF. The J gene is TRBJ1-1, the V gene TRBV27; 8 positions agree with TRBD1. Germline lookup yields CDR1 MNHEY and CDR2 SMNVEV (reference sequence). This CDR3 is built from 15 residues. Trimming took 7 bases from V and 2 from J; bases not matched to a gene: 9.

V gene TRBV7-9 combines with J gene TRBJ2-3; D perhaps matches TRBD1 (5 bases). The CDR3 runs to 14 residues. The germline V and J ends were trimmed by 7 bases and 1 base, with 12 bases remaining between them. Germline-derived CDR1 and CDR2 are SEHNR and FQNEAQ (reference sequence). CDR3 DNA sequence: TGTGCCAGCATCCTTGGGGCAGGCACAGATACGCAGTATTTT. Protein product: CASILGAGTDTQYF.

The chain carries TRBV5-1 and TRBJ1-1; 7 bases align to TRBD1. Germline-derived CDR1 and CDR2 are SGHRS and YFSETQ. The CDR3 spans 17 residues. V shed 0 bases and J 5 bases; nucleotides not matched to a gene: 13. CDR3 DNA sequence: TGCGCCAGCAGCTTGGGGCCGCGAGGGGGCGATTTGACTGAAGCTTTCTTT. Translated, it gives CASSLGPRGGDLTEAFF.